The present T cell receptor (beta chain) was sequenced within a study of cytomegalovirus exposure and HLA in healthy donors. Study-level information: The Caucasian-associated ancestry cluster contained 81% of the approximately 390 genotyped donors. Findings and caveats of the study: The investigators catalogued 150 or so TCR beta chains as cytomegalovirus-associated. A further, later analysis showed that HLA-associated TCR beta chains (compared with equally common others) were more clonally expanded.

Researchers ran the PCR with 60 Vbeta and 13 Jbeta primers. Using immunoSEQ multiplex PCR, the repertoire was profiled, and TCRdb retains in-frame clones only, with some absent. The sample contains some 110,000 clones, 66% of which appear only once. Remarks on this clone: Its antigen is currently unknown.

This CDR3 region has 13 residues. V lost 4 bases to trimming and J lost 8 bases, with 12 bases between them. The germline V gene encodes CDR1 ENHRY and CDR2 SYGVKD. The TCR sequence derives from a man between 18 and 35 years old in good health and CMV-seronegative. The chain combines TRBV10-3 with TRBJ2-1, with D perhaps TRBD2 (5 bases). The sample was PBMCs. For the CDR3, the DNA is TGTGCCATCAGTGCGAGCTTGAGGGATGAGCAGTTCTTC. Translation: CAISASLRDEQFF.